Included here is one TCR beta chain sequence, with context. The data were obtained in a study of cytomegalovirus exposure and HLA in healthy donors. Study context: Falling in the Caucasian-associated ancestry cluster were approximately 86% of a few hundred genotyped donors.

The PCR had 60 Vbeta and 13 Jbeta primers. Measured with immunoSEQ multiplex PCR; TCRdb has only the in-frame clones, and not every one. The data contain some 150,000 clones, roughly two thirds of them singletons. The sample consisted of PBMCs. The clonotype originates from a woman aged 30 to 39 in good health and CMV-seronegative.

The CDR3 spells CASSQVQDSTNEKLFF. In nucleotides, the CDR3 is TGCGCCAGCAGCCAAGTTCAGGACTCAACTAATGAAAAACTGTTTTTT. V usage is TRBV4-3 and J usage is TRBJ1-4; D gene ambiguous. The CDR3 contains 16 residues. Germline V gives CDR1 LGHNA, CDR2 YSLEER. V was shortened by 1 base and J by 0 bases, with 9 bases between the two germline ends.